The source of this T cell receptor (beta chain) is a study of CD8 T cells in Susac syndrome. Broader study findings: The study recognized that its TCR sequencing and HLA analysis covered a relatively small number of individuals.

The V and J ends lost 6 bases and 3 bases respectively, with 2 bases between them. The V gene's germline CDR1 is SNHLY and CDR2 FYNNEI. The CDR3 has 10 amino acids. After extraction with the RNeasy kit, about 0.5 to 1 ug of the RNA was reverse transcribed using random hexamers. By means of immunoSEQ multiplex PCR, TCR beta CDR3 spanning 54 Vbeta and 13 Jbeta underwent amplification. Via MiXCR, TCRdb re-called the immunoSEQ multiplex PCR reads, giving one row per CDR3 protein. The sample yields more than 85,000 distinct CDR3 sequences, roughly 95% seen once. As regards this clonotype: Its target is unknown.

Sequencing of TCR beta, carried out with a high-throughput approach, was applied to CD8+ and CD4+ T cells from the blood. The authors negatively isolated CD8+ and CD4+ T cells and FACS-enriched TEMRA cells. The V gene is TRBV2, the J gene TRBJ2-5, with unresolved D. The sample taken for sequencing was CD4+ T cells from PBMCs. This TCR was recovered from a human donor in good health. This chain's CDR3 is CASRKETQYF. In nucleotides, the CDR3 is TGTGCCAGCAGGAAAGAGACCCAGTACTTC.